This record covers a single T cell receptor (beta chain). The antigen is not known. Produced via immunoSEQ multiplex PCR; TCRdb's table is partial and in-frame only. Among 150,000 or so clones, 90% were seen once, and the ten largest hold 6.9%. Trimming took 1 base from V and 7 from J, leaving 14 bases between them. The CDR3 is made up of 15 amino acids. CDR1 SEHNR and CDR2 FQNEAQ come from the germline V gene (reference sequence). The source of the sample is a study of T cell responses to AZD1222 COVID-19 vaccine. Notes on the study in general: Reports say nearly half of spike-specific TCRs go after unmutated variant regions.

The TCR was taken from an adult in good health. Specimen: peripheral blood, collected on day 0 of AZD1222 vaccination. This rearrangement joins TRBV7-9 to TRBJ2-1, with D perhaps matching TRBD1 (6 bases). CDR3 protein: CASSLVSTGQNEQFF. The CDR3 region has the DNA TGTGCCAGCAGCTTAGTCTCTACAGGGCAAAATGAGCAGTTCTTC.